The T cell receptor (beta chain) under discussion was sequenced for a study of T cell repertoires in cytomegalovirus infection. Study-level background: Matching HLA type and CMV infection were both indicated by public TCR beta signatures. Study-wide findings and caveats: Predominance within the ex vivo response was attributable to HLA-C-restricted CMV-specific TCR beta clonotypes. Using cumulative public TCR beta family frequency, the authors identified those who carried CMV together with the relevant HLA.

Each CDR3 protein gets one entry after TCRdb re-called the reads with MiXCR. The profile shows approximately 500,000 distinct CDR3 sequences, approximately 10% of them singletons. For this clonotype: Its antigen is not known.

The sequencing input was PBMCs. The clonotype originates from a human donor in good health (CMV status not recorded). Some clones in this sample may be carry-over from other donors' samples.

The CDR3: CASSPRQGADSPLHF. The DNA for the CDR3 is TGCGCCAGCAGCCCCCGACAGGGGGCTGATTCACCCCTCCACTTT. The V call is TRBV5-1, the J call TRBJ1-6; 10 positions match TRBD1. The junction had 6 bases not matched to a gene; V was cut back by 4 bases and J by 8 bases. The V gene's germline CDR1 is SGHRS and CDR2 YFSETQ. The CDR3 runs to 15 residues.